One and the same sample provided the 30 T cell receptor beta chains below, sequenced in a study of T cells after posttransplantation cyclophosphamide. Data came from immunoSEQ multiplex PCR; TCRdb stores just in-frame clones and leaves some out. This sample has about 38,000 clones, each found more than once. Sequencing was carried out using PBMCs. All receptors come from a man younger than 45 in good health and a related stem cell transplant donor.

This clone showed up just a few times. The chain is built from TRBV29-1 and TRBJ1-5; possible D gene TRBD1, 6 bases. V lost 4 bases, J lost 5 bases, and 12 bases lay in between. Germline lookup yields CDR1 SQVTM and CDR2 ANQGSEA. The CDR3 is 13 residues long. CDR3 in amino acids: CSVGAGVYQPQHF. DNA of the CDR3: TGCAGCGTTGGCGCAGGGGTGTATCAGCCCCAGCATTTT.

This clone occurred many times. The rearrangement uses TRBV6-2 or TRBV6-3 and TRBJ2-7; 11 bases fit TRBD2. CDR1 is MNHEY, CDR2 SVGEGT, per germline. J was trimmed by 1 base and V by 5 bases; bases with no gene match: 1. The CDR3 covers 14 residues. CDR3 protein: CASSRLAGSYEQYF. DNA for the CDR3: TGTGCCAGCAGTCGACTAGCGGGATCCTACGAGCAGTACTTC.

This clone was seen many times. The CDR3 nucleotides read TGTGCCAGCAGCCTCCGGGACAGGGTACACGAGCAGTACTTC. It yields the protein CASSLRDRVHEQYF. This sequence joins TRBV7-2 and TRBJ2-7; 9 bases agree with TRBD1. Germline CDR1 reads SGHTA; CDR2 reads FQGNSA. This CDR3 is 14 amino acids long. V shed 5 bases, J shed 5 bases, and the junction held 7 bases outside the gene matches.

This clone is labeled medium-sized. The sample holds other DNA sequences that translate to the same CDR3. V and J are TRBV9 and TRBJ2-7; 9 bases fit TRBD1. Germline CDR1 and CDR2: SGDLS and YYNGEE. J lost 2 bases, V lost 4 bases, and 7 bases had no gene match. The CDR3 spans 15 residues. CDR3 loop: CASSIGQGTAYEQYF. The CDR3 coding sequence is TGTGCCAGCAGCATCGGACAGGGGACGGCCTACGAGCAGTACTTC.

In its sample, this clone was seen a few times. This chain connects TRBV27 to TRBJ2-2; 10 nucleotides match TRBD1. V was clipped by 5 bases and J by 7 bases; unmatched bases: 10. The germline V gene has CDR1 MNHEY and CDR2 SMNVEV (reference sequence). This CDR3 is built from 16 residues. The CDR3 DNA sequence: TGTGCCAGCAGTCCCAGGACAGGGGGGTTGATCGGGGAGCTGTTTTTT. The encoded protein is CASSPRTGGLIGELFF.

This clone was detected a few times. This sequence joins TRBV5-1 and TRBJ2-1; the match to TRBD2 covers 7 bases. Trimming at V came to 0 bases and at J to 7 bases, leaving 1 base not matched to a gene. This CDR3 is 13 amino acids long. Germline V CDR1 and CDR2: SGHRS, YFSETQ. The CDR3 bases are TGCGCCAGCAGCTTGGTGGGGGGGAATGAGCAGTTCTTC. Protein product: CASSLVGGNEQFF.

This clone was seen at least ten times. The CDR3 coding sequence is TGTGCCAGCAGCTTAGCCGTCCAGTCTGGAAACACCATATATTTT. This gives the protein CASSLAVQSGNTIYF. V gene TRBV11-2 combines with J gene TRBJ1-3; unclear D gene. Germline CDR1 reads SGHAT; CDR2 reads FQNNGV. The CDR3 sequence is 15 residues long. The V end lost 1 base, the J end lost 1 base, and 8 bases lay between the germline ends.

This clone was observed at least ten times. This chain joins TRBV6-2 or TRBV6-3 and TRBJ1-5; 9 bases line up with TRBD1. CDR1 is MNHEY, CDR2 SVGEGT, per germline. The CDR3 contains 14 residues. The V and J ends lost 6 bases and 9 bases, in that order; junction bases with no gene match: 9. This chain's CDR3 is CASSPGQGIAPQHF. CDR3 sequence (DNA): TGTGCCAGCAGCCCGGGACAGGGCATAGCGCCCCAGCATTTT.

The chain carries TRBV7-2 and TRBJ1-6, with D possibly TRBD1 on 6 matching bases. V was shortened by 2 bases and J by 10 bases, with 9 bases between the two germline ends. CDR3 size: 13 residues. From germline, CDR1 is SGHTA and CDR2 FQGNSA. CDR3 DNA: TGTGCCAGCAGCTTAAGGGGGGGCTCACCCCTCCACTTT. Translated, it gives CASSLRGGSPLHF.

The table lists this clone with many counts. The rearrangement links TRBV5-1 to TRBJ2-7; the D gene is possibly TRBD1 (6 bases). V shed 4 bases and J shed 0 bases, with 11 bases lying between them. This CDR3 comprises 14 residues. Looked up from germline, CDR1 is SGHRS and CDR2 is YFSETQ. The CDR3 bases are TGCGCCAGCAGCCCCGGACAGAGCTCCTACGAGCAGTACTTC. Protein: CASSPGQSSYEQYF. Together with reference TRBV5-1 and TRBJ2-7, the CDR3 gives the full variable domain: KAGVTQTPRYLIKTRGQQVTLSCSPISGHRSVSWYQQTPGQGLQFLFEYFSETQRNKGNFPGRFSGRQFSNSRSEMNVSTLELGDSALYLCASSPGQSSYEQYFGPGTRLTVT.

This clone was counted ten times or more. The chain links TRBV18 to TRBJ2-3; D possibly corresponds to TRBD2 (6 bases). Per germline, CDR1 KGHSH and CDR2 LQKENI. This CDR3 is built from 16 residues. V lost 0 bases and J 2 bases, leaving 12 bases between the germline ends. CDR3 bases: TGTGCCAGCTCACCACCGGGCGGGGTGGACACAGATACGCAGTATTTT. Translated: CASSPPGGVDTDTQYF. The complete variable domain, with remaining parts taken from reference TRBV18 and TRBJ2-3, reads NAGVMQNPRHLVRRRGQEARLRCSPMKGHSHVYWYRQLPEEGLKFMVYLQKENIIDESGMPKERFSAEFPKEGPSILRIQQVVRGDSAAYFCASSPPGGVDTDTQYFGPGTRLTVL.

This clone was detected ten times or more. This chain uses TRBV2 with TRBJ1-2; D is undetermined. V was trimmed by 5 bases and J by 2 bases, leaving 9 bases between them. This CDR3 is built from 13 residues. Germline CDR1 SNHLY, CDR2 FYNNEI. CDR3 DNA: TGTGCCAGCAGTACAGAAATGAACTATGGCTACACCTTC. Its translation is CASSTEMNYGYTF.

Many counts were recorded for this clone. CDR3 nucleotide sequence: TGTGCCAGCAGACCTCAGGGGTTGACTGGAAACACCATATATTTT. Protein product: CASRPQGLTGNTIYF. This chain connects TRBV27 to TRBJ1-3, with a tentative D call TRBD1 (6 bases). Trimming cost V 6 bases and J 2 bases, with 14 bases left between them. The germline CDR1 and CDR2 sequences are MNHEY and SMNVEV (reference sequence). This CDR3 has 15 residues.

This clone was seen at least ten times. V and J are TRBV2 and TRBJ1-5, with D possibly matching TRBD1 (6 bases). The CDR3 contains 16 residues. Germline V gives CDR1 SNHLY, CDR2 FYNNEI. V gave up 7 bases and J gave up 5 bases, with 21 bases separating them. CDR3 amino acids: CASKGTQTSMDQPQHF. DNA of the CDR3: TGTGCCAGCAAAGGGACACAAACCTCAATGGATCAGCCCCAGCATTTT.

This clone came up many times. The CDR3 DNA follows: TGTGCCAGCAGGCCCGCGGGAACTGGGGCCAACGTCCTGACTTTC. It specifies CASRPAGTGANVLTF. The chain combines TRBV7-2 with TRBJ2-6, with a tentative D call TRBD2 (6 bases). Germline assignment: CDR1 SGHTA and CDR2 FQGNSA. V shed 6 bases and J shed 2 bases, with 11 bases lying between them. This CDR3 region has 15 residues.

This clone has ten or more counts. Here the CDR3 DNA reads TGTGCCAGCAGCTTTCCCGGAGGGGACACTGAAGCTTTCTTT. Translating it yields CASSFPGGDTEAFF. The rearrangement links TRBV7-8 to TRBJ1-1; possibly TRBD1 for D (5 bases). This CDR3 contains 14 residues. The germline CDR1 and CDR2 sequences are SGHVS and FQNEAQ. V lost 3 bases, J lost 3 bases, and 11 bases lay in between. Full variable domain (missing parts from reference TRBV7-8 and TRBJ1-1): GAGVSQSPRYKVAKRGQDVALRCDPISGHVSLFWYQQALGQGPEFLTYFQNEAQLDKSGLPSDRFFAERPEGSVSTLKIQRTQQEDSAVYLCASSFPGGDTEAFFGQGTRLTVV.

In its sample, this clone was seen many times. The chain's CDR3 is CASSLTSTLGADTQYF. The CDR3 DNA follows: TGTGCCAGCAGCCTTACTAGCACATTAGGCGCAGATACGCAGTATTTT. V is TRBV5-6 and J is TRBJ2-3, with D possibly TRBD2 on 6 matching bases. The CDR3 has 16 amino acids. Germline values: CDR1 SGHDT, CDR2 YYEEEE. Trimming removed 4 bases at V and 4 bases at J, with 19 bases between. The full variable domain, in which reference TRBV5-6 and TRBJ2-3 provide the parts outside the CDR3, is DAGVTQSPTHLIKTRGQQVTLRCSPKSGHDTVSWYQQALGQGPQFIFQYYEEEERQRGNFPDRFSGHQFPNYSSELNVNALLLGDSALYLCASSLTSTLGADTQYFGPGTRLTVL.

In this sample, this clone turned up many times. The chain recombines TRBV2 with TRBJ1-6, with 9 bases fitting TRBD1. Losses at the gene ends were 5 bases for V and 4 bases for J; bases not matched to a gene: 3. CDR3 length: 15 amino acids. Looked up from germline, CDR1 is SNHLY and CDR2 is FYNNEI. CDR3 nucleotides: TGTGCCAGCAGTACCGACAGGGGGTATAATTCACCCCTCCACTTT. The encoded protein is CASSTDRGYNSPLHF.

This CDR3 reads CASSVVTGGPDTQYF. The CDR3 DNA reads as TGTGCCAGCAGCGTAGTGACGGGGGGGCCGGATACGCAGTATTTT. The chain joins TRBV9 to TRBJ2-3, with 8 bases lining up with TRBD2. Losses at the gene ends were 0 bases for V and 6 bases for J; bases not matched to a gene: 6. CDR1 SGDLS and CDR2 YYNGEE come from the germline V gene. The CDR3 has 15 amino acids. The full variable domain, with the rest looked up from reference TRBV9 and TRBJ2-3, is DSGVTQTPKHLITATGQRVTLRCSPRSGDLSVYWYQQSLDQGLQFLIQYYNGEERAKGNILERFSAQQFPDLHSELNLSSLELGDSALYFCASSVVTGGPDTQYFGPGTRLTVL.

In its sample, this clone was seen many times. The chain is built from TRBV18 and TRBJ2-7; possibly TRBD1 for D (5 bases). Germline V gene sequence: CDR1 KGHSH, CDR2 LQKENI. The CDR3 is 14 amino acids. Trimming shortened V by 2 bases and J by 7 bases, and 15 bases separated the two germline ends. The CDR3 loop is CASSPRQGSGEQYF. CDR3 nucleotide sequence: TGTGCCAGCTCACCAAGGCAGGGTAGTGGTGAGCAGTACTTC.

This clone was detected many times. The V and J genes are TRBV7-9 and TRBJ2-7; TRBD2 agrees at 9 bases. With 5 bases clipped from V and 3 bases from J, the junction kept 5 bases outside the gene matches. The CDR3 loop spans 14 amino acids. The germline V gene encodes CDR1 SEHNR and CDR2 FQNEAQ (reference sequence). For the CDR3, the DNA is TGTGCCAGCAGCGCTAGCGGGGCACACTACGAGCAGTACTTC. The encoded protein is CASSASGAHYEQYF.

This clone was picked up a small number of times. The chain is built from TRBV5-1 and TRBJ2-3; TRBD2 matches at 9 bases. CDR1 SGHRS and CDR2 YFSETQ come from the germline V gene. The CDR3 is made up of 15 amino acids. V lost 1 base, J lost 4 bases, and 4 bases stayed unmatched. CDR3 sequence reads: CASSLPSGEADTQYF. The CDR3 DNA sequence: TGCGCCAGCAGCTTGCCTAGCGGGGAAGCAGATACGCAGTATTTT.

This clone was seen at least ten times. The J gene is TRBJ2-1, the V gene TRBV5-1; TRBD2 aligns across 13 bases. This CDR3 region has 15 residues. Germline CDR1 is SGHRS and CDR2 is YFSETQ. Trimming removed 4 bases from V and 6 bases from J; junction bases left unmatched: 4. CDR3 sequence reads: CASSPGTSGANEQFF. The CDR3 coding sequence is TGCGCCAGCAGCCCCGGGACTAGCGGGGCCAATGAGCAGTTCTTC.

This clone was recorded at least ten times. The rearrangement uses TRBV28 and TRBJ2-7; 8 bases line up with TRBD1. J lost 4 bases, V lost 8 bases, and 10 bases had no gene match. The CDR3 consists of 14 residues. Germline CDR1 MDHEN, CDR2 SYDVKM. The CDR3 region has the DNA TGTGCCAGCCGAACCGGGACAGGCCTATACGAGCAGTACTTC. Translation gives CASRTGTGLYEQYF.

This clone came up a few times. This chain connects TRBV11-2 to TRBJ2-3; 8 bases agree with TRBD2. Germline trimming cut 2 bases from V and 6 bases from J; bases unmatched to any gene: 7. This CDR3 is 15 amino acids long. Germline V gene lookup returns CDR1 SGHAT and CDR2 FQNNGV. Here the CDR3 reads CASSLYRGGPDTQYF. The CDR3 region has the DNA TGTGCCAGCAGCTTATACCGGGGGGGGCCTGATACGCAGTATTTT.

This clone came up many times. This chain joins TRBV7-9 and TRBJ2-5; D possibly corresponds to TRBD1 (7 bases). Trimming took off 0 bases at V and 5 bases at J, with 16 bases between the two ends. The germline CDR1 and CDR2 sequences are SEHNR and FQNEAQ (reference sequence). The CDR3 extends over 16 amino acids. The CDR3 protein is CASSLAGTARGETQYF. In nucleotides, the CDR3 is TGTGCCAGCAGCTTAGCTGGGACAGCCCGGGGGGAGACCCAGTACTTC. Based on the CDR3 plus reference TRBV7-9 and TRBJ2-5, the full variable domain is DTGVSQNPRHKITKRGQNVTFRCDPISEHNRLYWYRQTLGQGPEFLTYFQNEAQLEKSRLLSDRFSAERPKGSFSTLEIQRTEQGDSAMYLCASSLAGTARGETQYFGPGTRLLVL.

This clone was seen ten or more times. V gene TRBV6-1 combines with J gene TRBJ2-7; 7 bases agree with TRBD1. CDR1 and CDR2 from the germline V gene are MNHNS and SASEGT. V lost 8 bases and J lost 1; bases outside the gene matches: 8. The CDR3 has 14 amino acids. The CDR3 coding sequence is TGTGCCAGCTCCCTAGACAGGGCGTCCTACGAGCAGTACTTC. It is translated as CASSLDRASYEQYF.

This clone was counted at least ten times. The chain joins TRBV19 to TRBJ2-7; D is undetermined. The CDR3 covers 14 residues. V gave up 2 bases and J gave up 2 bases, with 10 bases separating them. Per germline, CDR1 LNHDA and CDR2 SQIVND (reference sequence). Here the CDR3 DNA reads TGTGCCAGTAGTATAATGGGTAGCACCTACGAGCAGTACTTC. As protein: CASSIMGSTYEQYF.

This clone showed up many times. The rearrangement links TRBV7-9 to TRBJ2-2; D remains ambiguous. There are 15 residues in the CDR3. CDR1 SEHNR and CDR2 FQNEAQ come from the germline V gene (reference sequence). Trimming removed 1 base at V and 2 bases at J, with 8 bases between. CDR3 in amino acids: CASSLGASNTGELFF. The CDR3 coding sequence is TGTGCCAGCAGCTTAGGGGCCAGTAACACCGGGGAGCTGTTTTTT.

Many counts were recorded for this clone. The rearrangement links TRBV5-1 to TRBJ2-7, with no clear D. The CDR3 contains 16 residues. Trimming pared 1 base from V and 1 base from J, leaving 15 bases between. Germline lookup yields CDR1 SGHRS and CDR2 YFSETQ. CDR3 amino acids: CASSLYSPPKSYEQYF. DNA of the CDR3: TGCGCCAGCAGCTTGTACAGTCCCCCGAAGTCCTACGAGCAGTACTTC.